This T cell receptor beta chain was found in a study of T cells in Graves' hyperthyroidism and ophthalmopathy. Overall study findings and caveats: Blood also showed most of the thyroid clonotypes that were expanded above 0.001.

A note on this clonotype: Antigen specificity is unknown.

RNA transcripts provided the source from which TCR beta CDR3 regions were amplified. A set of HTBI primers served as the primers for a first-round RT-PCR of the TCR CDR3. TCRdb re-analysed the multiplex PCR reads in MiXCR, keeping a single row per CDR3 protein. Of 250,000 to 300,000 distinct CDR3 sequences listed, approximately 13% were seen once; the top ten hold 7% to 9%. Diagnosis of hyperthyroidism was new in patients aged 18 to 65, and its duration was under 2 months. Exclusion followed for patients with uncontrolled infection, other autoimmune disease, pregnancy or lactation. Looked up from germline, CDR1 is DFQATT and CDR2 is SNEGSKA (reference sequence). Trimming cost V 7 bases and J 2 bases, with 15 bases left between them. CDR3 size: 14 residues.

The source is a woman in her thirties or forties with Graves' hyperthyroidism. Sequences were obtained from blood. The chain joins TRBV20-1 to TRBJ1-5; D is uncertain. Here the CDR3 DNA reads TGCAGTGTTAAGGACGGGTTAGGCAATCAGCCCCAGCATTTT. Residues: CSVKDGLGNQPQHF.